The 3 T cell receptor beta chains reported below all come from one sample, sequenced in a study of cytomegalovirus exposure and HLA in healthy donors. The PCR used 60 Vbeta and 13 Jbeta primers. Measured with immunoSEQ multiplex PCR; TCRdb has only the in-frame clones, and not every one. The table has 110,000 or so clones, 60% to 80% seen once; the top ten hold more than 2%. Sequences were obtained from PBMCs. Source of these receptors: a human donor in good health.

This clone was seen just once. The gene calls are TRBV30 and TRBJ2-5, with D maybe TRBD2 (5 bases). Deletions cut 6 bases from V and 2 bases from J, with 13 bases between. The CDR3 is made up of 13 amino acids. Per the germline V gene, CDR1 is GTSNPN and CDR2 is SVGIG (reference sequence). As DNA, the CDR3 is TGTGCCTGCAACCCCGGGGAACAAGAGACCCAGTACTTC. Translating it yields CACNPGEQETQYF.

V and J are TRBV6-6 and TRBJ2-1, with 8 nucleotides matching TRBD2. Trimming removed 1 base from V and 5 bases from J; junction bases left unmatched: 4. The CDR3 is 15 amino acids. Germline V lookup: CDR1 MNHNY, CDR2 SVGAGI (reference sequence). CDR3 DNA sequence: TGTGCCAGCAGTTACTGGCGGGGGGATAACAATGAGCAGTTCTTC. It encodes CASSYWRGDNNEQFF.

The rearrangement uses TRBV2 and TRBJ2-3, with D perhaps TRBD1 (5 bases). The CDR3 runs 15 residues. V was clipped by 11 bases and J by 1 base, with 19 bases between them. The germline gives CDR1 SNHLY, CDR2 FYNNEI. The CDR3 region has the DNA TGTGCCGGGAACCCACAAGGGGTGGGCACAGATACGCAGTATTTT. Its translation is CAGNPQGVGTDTQYF.